These 32 T cell receptor beta chains originate from one sample sequenced in a study of monozygotic twins with inflammatory bowel disease. TCRdb reprocessed the 5' RACE reads, with one entry per CDR3 protein and no DNA. The sample totals more than 120,000 distinct CDR3 sequences. The sequencing sample was made of blood. The receptor source for this set is a human donor with ulcerative colitis or Crohn's disease, or a healthy co-twin of an affected twin (not recorded which).

The chain employs TRBV5-8 and TRBJ2-3; absent DNA, TCRdb's TRBD1 call cannot be checked. Germline V lookup: CDR1 SGHTS, CDR2 YDEGEE. The CDR3 extends over 15 amino acids. This chain's CDR3 is CASSLNGGTGDTQYF.

The CDR3 sequence: CSARDHRGYTEAFF. V and J are TRBV20-1 and TRBJ1-1; absent DNA, TCRdb's TRBD1 call cannot be checked. Germline values: CDR1 DFQATT, CDR2 SNEGSKA (reference sequence). The CDR3 sequence is 14 residues long.

This chain's CDR3 is CAISESGSNYGYTF. The rearrangement uses TRBV10-3 and TRBJ1-2. The CDR3 spans 14 residues. Germline values: CDR1 ENHRY, CDR2 SYGVKD.

The chain couples TRBV5-6 to TRBJ2-5. Germline loops: CDR1 SGHDT, CDR2 YYEEEE. This CDR3 comprises 14 residues. CDR3 residues: CASSLVVGQETQYF.

The rearrangement joins TRBV30 to TRBJ2-1; the TRBD2 assignment by TCRdb is unverifiable without DNA. This CDR3 is built from 14 residues. Per germline, CDR1 GTSNPN and CDR2 SVGIG (reference sequence). The CDR3 sequence is CAWSFGVPYNEQFF.

This chain uses TRBV5-1 with TRBJ2-2. Germline CDR1 and CDR2: SGHRS and YFSETQ. The CDR3 consists of 13 residues. The CDR3 reads CASSLEPTGELFF.

V gene TRBV18 combines with J gene TRBJ2-2; as DNA is missing, the TRBD2 call by TCRdb cannot be tested. This CDR3 spans 17 amino acids. Per the germline V gene, CDR1 is KGHSH and CDR2 is LQKENI. The CDR3 here is CASSPRTSGINTGELFF.

This chain uses TRBV12-3 or TRBV12-4 with TRBJ1-3. CDR3 length: 13 residues. CDR3 sequence: CASSLDRGNTIYF.

The chain is built from TRBV19 and TRBJ2-7; TCRdb's D call, TRBD2, is unchecked because there is no DNA. The V gene's germline CDR1 is LNHDA and CDR2 SQIVND (reference sequence). The CDR3 contains 13 residues. CDR3 in amino acids: CASSSSYFYEQYF.

The rearrangement uses TRBV6-4 and TRBJ2-1. The CDR3 extends over 15 amino acids. Germline CDR1 reads MRHNA; CDR2 reads SNTAGT. The CDR3 here is CASSDRVRTSNEQFF.

V and J are TRBV12-3 or TRBV12-4 and TRBJ2-5; TCRdb reports TRBD1, a call that lacks DNA to check it against. This CDR3 comprises 13 residues. The chain's CDR3 is CASSDQARETQYF.

The rearrangement joins TRBV28 to TRBJ1-5; the D call from TCRdb, TRBD1, cannot be confirmed without DNA. The length of the CDR3 is 13 residues. Germline V gene lookup returns CDR1 MDHEN and CDR2 SYDVKM. The CDR3 loop reads CASFRQGNQPQHF.

The genes are TRBV5-6 and TRBJ1-1; TCRdb picks TRBD1, but there is no DNA to check that call. The CDR3 runs to 13 residues. Germline CDR1 is SGHDT and CDR2 is YYEEEE. CDR3 region: CASSYRDNTEAFF.

This chain connects TRBV27 to TRBJ2-7; there is no DNA to check the TCRdb D call of TRBD2. The CDR3 runs 13 residues. Germline-derived CDR1 and CDR2 are MNHEY and SMNVEV (reference sequence). The CDR3 loop reads CASSPPAGYEQYF.

This clonotype shows up as medium-sized by frequency. V and J are TRBV7-9 and TRBJ1-3. The germline CDR1 and CDR2 sequences are SEHNR and FQNEAQ (reference sequence). The length of the CDR3 is 15 residues. The CDR3 spells CATPFGYGPGNTIYF.

J is TRBJ2-5 and V is TRBV5-1; TCRdb gives TRBD2 as the D gene, but with no DNA this cannot be confirmed. CDR3 length: 17 residues. Germline CDR1 reads SGHRS; CDR2 reads YFSETQ. CDR3 region: CASSLSGTSPIGETQYF.

The chain is built from TRBV19 and TRBJ1-1; the D call from TCRdb, TRBD1, cannot be confirmed without DNA. Germline lookup yields CDR1 LNHDA and CDR2 SQIVND (reference sequence). The CDR3 has 18 residues. CDR3: CASSIVGQGAGMNTEAFF. The full variable domain, in which reference TRBV19 and TRBJ1-1 provide the parts outside the CDR3, is DGGITQSPKYLFRKEGQNVTLSCEQNLNHDAMYWYRQDPGQGLRLIYYSQIVNDFQKGDIAEGYSVSREKKESFPLTVTSAQKNPTAFYLCASSIVGQGAGMNTEAFFGQGTRLTVV.

V and J are TRBV6-1 and TRBJ2-2; TCRdb's D call of TRBD1 is untestable without DNA. Germline V lookup: CDR1 MNHNS, CDR2 SASEGT. CDR3 length: 16 amino acids. The chain's CDR3 is CASKGTGGENTGELFF.

The chain uses TRBV7-2 and TRBJ2-7; TCRdb proposes TRBD1, but this gene call is untestable without DNA. Germline assignment: CDR1 SGHTA and CDR2 FQGNSA. CDR3 length equals 17 residues. The CDR3 spells CASSLERGRDSYYEQYF.

This chain connects TRBV12-3 or TRBV12-4 to TRBJ2-7; TCRdb calls TRBD1, which cannot be checked without DNA. The CDR3 length is 15 residues. The chain's CDR3 is CASRETTGHSYEQYF.

The V and J genes are TRBV20-1 and TRBJ1-2; TCRdb designates TRBD1, a call that cannot be tested without DNA. Germline lookup yields CDR1 DFQATT and CDR2 SNEGSKA (reference sequence). This CDR3 spans 14 amino acids. The CDR3 sequence: CSASQSSGGDGYTF.

The genes are TRBV21-1 and TRBJ2-7. TRBV21-1 is shown as a pseudogene. The CDR3 spans 16 residues. The CDR3 loop reads CASSKGQDGVSYEQYF.

The chain has TRBV27 and TRBJ1-1. CDR3 length equals 12 residues. Germline CDR1 MNHEY, CDR2 SMNVEV (reference sequence). CDR3 loop: CASRGLAAEAFF.

This chain uses TRBV3-1 with TRBJ2-1. The germline gives CDR1 LGHDT, CDR2 YNNKEL (reference sequence). This CDR3 has 17 amino acids. The CDR3 spells CASSQPGQASSYNEQFF.

The V gene is TRBV20-1, the J gene TRBJ2-3; TCRdb's D gene call, TRBD2, goes unchecked for lack of DNA. This CDR3 spans 17 amino acids. CDR1 is DFQATT and CDR2 is SNEGSKA in the germline V gene (reference sequence). The CDR3 protein is CSANARGGSSSTDTQYF.

The V gene is TRBV5-1, the J gene TRBJ1-2. Germline V gene sequence: CDR1 SGHRS, CDR2 YFSETQ. CDR3 length equals 13 residues. The CDR3 is CASSLAGYYGYTF.

V is TRBV7-9 and J is TRBJ2-3; TCRdb picks TRBD1, but there is no DNA to check that call. The CDR3 loop spans 16 amino acids. Germline CDR1 is SEHNR and CDR2 is FQNEAQ (reference sequence). The CDR3 protein is CASSLALSPGTDTQYF. Together with reference TRBV7-9 and TRBJ2-3, the CDR3 gives the full variable domain: DTGVSQNPRHKITKRGQNVTFRCDPISEHNRLYWYRQTLGQGPEFLTYFQNEAQLEKSRLLSDRFSAERPKGSFSTLEIQRTEQGDSAMYLCASSLALSPGTDTQYFGPGTRLTVL.

The chain combines TRBV20-1 with TRBJ2-2; TCRdb outputs TRBD1, but without DNA this stays unchecked. The CDR3 sequence is 14 residues long. Germline V gives CDR1 DFQATT, CDR2 SNEGSKA (reference sequence). CDR3 loop: CSATQGRGTGELFF.

The rearrangement uses TRBV5-6 and TRBJ2-1; TCRdb designates TRBD1, a call that cannot be tested without DNA. The length of the CDR3 is 17 residues. CDR1 and CDR2 from the germline V gene are SGHDT and YYEEEE. The CDR3 here is CASRQGRTGRLPNEQFF. Filled out from reference TRBV5-6 and TRBJ2-1, the complete variable domain reads DAGVTQSPTHLIKTRGQQVTLRCSPKSGHDTVSWYQQALGQGPQFIFQYYEEEERQRGNFPDRFSGHQFPNYSSELNVNALLLGDSALYLCASRQGRTGRLPNEQFFGPGTRLTVL.

This chain joins TRBV5-1 and TRBJ1-3; TCRdb's D gene call, TRBD1, goes unchecked for lack of DNA. The CDR3 loop spans 17 amino acids. From germline, CDR1 is SGHRS and CDR2 YFSETQ. CDR3 amino acids: CASSLGTGGSWGNTIYF.

The gene calls are TRBV12-3 or TRBV12-4 and TRBJ1-1; the TCRdb call, TRBD1, lacks DNA for checking. This CDR3 spans 12 amino acids. The CDR3 sequence: CASSPRRGSAFF.

The V and J genes are TRBV9 and TRBJ2-7; absent DNA, TCRdb's TRBD1 call cannot be checked. This CDR3 is 15 amino acids long. CDR1 and CDR2 from the germline V gene are SGDLS and YYNGEE. The CDR3: CASSPRAGQTYEQYF.